This T cell receptor (beta chain) appears in the sequencing data of a study of shared clonotypes between healthy human individuals. In regard to this clone: The antigen remains unidentified.

Germline V gene data show CDR1 as LNHNV and CDR2 as YYDKDF (reference sequence). CDR3 size: 16 residues. Trimming removed 0 bases from V and 4 bases from J, with 15 bases in between. Terminally differentiated effector memory CD45RA+ cells were left out of the naive CD8 fraction, which was CD45RO-negative and positively selected for CCR7. Authors' data handling: Filtering differed, since immunoSEQ gave only junction sequences and no quality scores. The data were produced by immunoSEQ multiplex PCR, yet TCRdb's version contains in-frame clones alone and is incomplete. Clonal size and the V and J genes are those of that table, whereas D and trimming came from the DNA. The sample carries around 550,000 clones, approximately 96% recorded once. Broader study findings: The sole specimen, blood, was sampled, and tissue repertoires likely differ.

Sequenced input: naive CD8+ T cells sorted from blood. The sequence derives from a woman in her twenties or thirties in good health. The genes are TRBV15 and TRBJ1-2; D gene uncertain. CDR3 region: CATSRDHTAGFYGYTF. CDR3 DNA sequence: TGTGCCACCAGCAGAGATCACACGGCCGGCTTCTATGGCTACACCTTC.